This record concerns one TCR beta chain sequence. Its antigen is still unknown. Because the CDR3's place on the DNA is in doubt, the DNA is left out and the CDR3 is given as listed by TCRdb. This sample was taken from a study of cytomegalovirus exposure and HLA in healthy donors (dated by TCRdb to between 2016 and 2019). Context from the whole study: An earlier analysis of about 560 of the donors reported approximately 300 Gb of sequence data and 117 million unique TCR beta sequences obtained from some 200 million T cells. An early release covering approximately 600 HLA-typed donors comprised around 300 gigabases of sequencing data and tens of millions of unique TCR sequences. Of the roughly 400 genotyped donors, 81% were placed in the genetic ancestry cluster associated with self-reported Caucasian donors. The aim of the study was to test whether cataloging public T cell receptors could identify signatures of past pathogen exposure. The study used immunosequencing to profile the T cell repertoires of approximately 650 subjects and linked those repertoires to cytomegalovirus serostatus. Along with the approximately 670-subject first cohort, a separate validation cohort of some 130 different subjects was used. High-throughput TCR immunosequencing, statistical association of individual TCRs with disease status, and machine learning were combined to predict cytomegalovirus infection status. In a later analysis, previously published TCR beta repertoires from 550 to 700 donors were re-analyzed and high-resolution HLA genotyping was added so that TCR occurrence patterns could be studied. The later analysis used no new phenotypic data to find candidate immune exposures, relying instead on TCR beta sequences and their occurrence across donors. An earlier analysis of 587 of the donors applied high-throughput TCR beta sequencing to assess whether each TCR beta V gene segment acted as functional or pseudogenic. Donor age, sex, ethnicity and CMV serostatus were compiled alongside the repertoire data. Genome-wide SNP genotypes for about 60% of the roughly 700 donors were used in a later genetic analysis, which treated that subset as a discovery cohort. All discovery cohort repertoires had been generated using a single sequencing platform. HLA typing included class I and class II loci at four-digit resolution. The number of donors typed differed by locus, with roughly 620-640 for A, B, C, DRB1 and DQB1, around 520 for DQA1, 600 to 610 for DPA1, and roughly 450 for DPB1. Because of strong linkage in the cohort, 5 or 6 DR-DQ haplotypes were treated as single units for association and clustering. Among some 400 genotyped donors of the cohort, an average of approximately 240,000 unique TCR beta nucleotide sequences was sequenced per donor, of which roughly 17% were non-productive. Study-wide findings and limitations: Some IMGT-functional V segments, including TRBV6-2 and TRBV6-3, could not be told apart with the 87-base-pair reads, so those segments were excluded. A further reported finding was that TCR beta sequences accurately predicted the HLA-A and HLA-B alleles for most subjects in the first cohort. The sequencing pipeline was judged likely to have produced a cluster of highly shared sequence variants as a technical artifact. In a later genetic analysis, fewer N-insertions in productive TCRs were reported among donors in an Asian-associated ancestry cluster than the roughly 700-donor mean. Several of the top co-occurrence clusters appeared to be linked to parvovirus B19, influenza, CMV and Epstein-Barr virus, according to a later analysis. Roughly uniform sequencing depth across donors was assumed in presence/absence analyses, although this assumption may not hold. The authors suggested that the approach could potentially be generalized to other disease states and immunological phenotypes. Linkage disequilibrium might explain the correlated functional status among segregating V segments, but an unknown experimental factor could not be ruled out. The only immune exposure information available for the cohort was CMV serostatus. Because counts were too low, 15 or so rarely observed V segments, including chromosome 9 orphons, were excluded from the earlier analysis of several hundred of the donors. A later analysis found that HLA-associated TCR beta chains were more clonally expanded and had lower generation probabilities than equally common non-associated chains. A total of 150 to 200 TCR beta chains were listed by the study as associated with cytomegalovirus. Broadly in line with IMGT annotations, most TCR beta V segments showed up in productive rearrangements about 90% or about 30% of the time in an earlier analysis of approximately 600 of the donors. Most TCR sequences were seen in very few donors, while some public TCRs were found in many individuals. Cytomegalovirus status was reported to be diagnosed by the classifier with high specificity and sensitivity in both the original and validation cohorts. In a later analysis, 15,000 to 20,000 TCR beta sequences were associated with specific HLA alleles at a false discovery rate of 0.05. According to a later analysis, most CMV-associated TCR beta chains appeared to be HLA-restricted, and the HLA associations seemed to be driven largely by CMV exposure. Three of the identified cytomegalovirus-associated TCR beta chains were confirmed in vitro to be specific for cytomegalovirus antigens. Because some donors lacked HLA typing at each locus, the association tests relied only on the typed subset. V-gene and J-gene trimming of TCR beta chains was associated with a missense DCLRE1C variant in a later genetic analysis, and the association was replicated in an independent cohort. Only TCR beta chains were sequenced in this cohort, and the absence of alpha or paired-chain data limited detectable features. When HLA alleles, especially DR and DQ, strongly co-occurred, TCR associations were difficult to assign to individual alleles. According to a later analysis, TCR association rates differed among HLA loci, with DRB1 alleles showing the most associated TCRs and HLA-C alleles showing the fewest.

Inclusive of the bounding cysteine and phenylalanine, the CDR3 is 18 residues long. Via the germline V gene, CDR1 is SGHVS and CDR2 FQNEAQ. The cohort was made up of approximately 700 healthy bone marrow donors. At the time of sampling, all cohort members were nominally healthy, though unrecorded immune exposures were likely present. The donor tested CMV seronegative, placing the donor among the 350 or so seronegative members of the cohort. Every donor gave a peripheral blood sample, and the peripheral blood mononuclear cells from that sample were used for TCR beta sequencing. Genomic DNA was extracted from the blood cell samples with the Qiagen DNeasy Blood Extraction Kit. The method behind the library was the immunoSEQ multiplex PCR assay. A mixture of 60 forward primers for TCR Vbeta segments and 13 reverse primers for TCR Jbeta segments was used in the multiplex PCR. The CDR3 region of rearranged TCR beta genes was amplified from genomic DNA with a multiplex PCR assay. The Illumina HiSeq System was used to sequence the amplified TCR beta libraries as 87-base-pair reads. The authors' pipeline ran thus. A later analysis counted about 76 million unique TCR beta chains across the 550 to 750 repertoires, and some 12 million of these chains were shared by at least two donors. To remove PCR and sequencing errors, raw reads were error-corrected and collapsed into unique sequences using a nearest-neighbor algorithm that merged closely related sequences. CDR3 sequences were aligned to IMGT reference sequences to assign V, D and J gene segments. Each retained sequence needed at least a six-nucleotide match to both a V gene segment and a J gene segment. A rearrangement counted as productive if the CDR3 had no stop codons and remained in frame with V and J, and every other rearrangement counted as non-productive. Following IMGT convention, CDR3 was defined as the stretch from the second conserved V-encoded cysteine up to the conserved J-encoded phenylalanine. In an earlier analysis of more than 550 of the donors, sequences lacking an unambiguous match to a single V gene segment were excluded. An earlier analysis of almost 600 of the donors classified V segments as functional when productive rearrangements were above 56.7% and as segregating when the standard deviation between donors was above 5%. To diagnose cytomegalovirus status from the catalog of TCR beta chain sequences, a statistical classification framework was built. V and J gene assignment, in a later analysis, came from comparing TCR nucleotide sequences with IMGT/GENE-DB human TR gene sequences. A later analysis assigned CDR3 sequences and most-parsimonious VDJ recombination scenarios with the TCRdist pipeline. A later analysis defined each TCR beta chain by its CDR3 amino acid sequence plus V-gene family, and excluded reads lacking a unique V-gene family. As a way to deal with suspected cross-contamination and a sequencing artifact, a later analysis dropped approximately 590 nucleotide sequences that were highly shared and had low generation probability. In a later analysis, a clonal expansion index for each public chain was calculated from normalized within-repertoire ranks of inferred template counts. In a later analysis, generation probabilities were computed with a VDJ recombination model fitted to out-of-frame rearrangements, and the resulting probabilities were checked against IGoR. Hypergeometric tests were used in a later analysis to score TCR-TCR, TCR-HLA and TCR-CMV co-occurrence, with a repertoire-size bias correction applied to the TCR pairs. A later analysis estimated false discovery rates by permuting HLA or CMV assignments 20 times. In a later analysis, co-occurring TCRs were grouped using DBSCAN, and TCRdist sequence similarity was added for clustering within HLA-allele-positive subsets. Repertoires with fewer than 30,000 or more than 120,000 public chains, plus five repertoires with anomalous nucleotide sharing, were excluded from co-occurrence clustering. TCRdb carries this immuneACCESS record with in-frame sequences only. Its versions omit some clonotypes, under half of them owing to an unresolved V gene in the studies checked, with the rest unexplained. V and J calls and clone size are those listed in that table; D and trimming were worked out from the DNA. This sample is represented by roughly 98,000 clones; about 77% of them were singletons. The ten most abundant clones make up about 3.5% of the sample.

This chain is built from TRBV7-8 and TRBJ2-7; the table's D call, TRBD2, has no DNA check behind it. The sequenced sample was PBMCs. This TCR was recovered from a man in his forties in good health and CMV-seronegative. The CDR3 protein sequence reads: CASSLGVLFGGGAQGLAF.